Listed below are T cell receptor beta chains from one sample, sequenced in a study of T-cell memory formation after mild COVID-19. TCRdb re-called the 5' RACE reads with MiXCR, one entry per CDR3 protein. The repertoire holds a few hundred thousand distinct CDR3 sequences, with about 15% as singletons. Sequencing was performed on PBMCs or a T cell subset sorted from them (not recorded which). The source is a man aged 18 to 29 who had mild COVID-19 (a few samples of this study predate the infection). Cell type and time point are not known. The CDR3 runs from the conserved cysteine through the conserved F or W. A D gene is named only where the DNA matches it firmly. Part of the rows lack a size; the others show once, few, many or a class for expanded clones.

j_gene	d_gene	abundance	v_gene	CDR3aa	CDR3nt
TRBJ2-1	TRBD2	few	TRBV20-1	CSARDFLSAGVDEQFF	TGCAGTGCTAGAGACTTCCTTTCAGCGGGGGTCGATGAGCAGTTCTTC
TRBJ2-4	.	.	TRBV28	CASSDQGINIQYF	TGTGCCAGCAGTGACCAGGGGATAAACATTCAGTACTTC
TRBJ2-3	TRBD1	.	TRBV7-2	CASSFSGTGAVGDTQYF	TGTGCCAGCAGCTTTTCCGGGACAGGGGCAGTTGGGGATACGCAGTATTTT
TRBJ2-5	.	.	TRBV20-1	CSARPGTLARETQYF	TGCAGTGCTAGACCGGGGACCCTGGCGCGTGAGACCCAGTACTTC
TRBJ2-5	TRBD1	.	TRBV7-8	CASGPTGSQETQYF	TGTGCCAGCGGTCCGACAGGGAGCCAAGAGACCCAGTACTTC
TRBJ2-3	TRBD1	few	TRBV18	CASSPQRTGTTDTQYF	TGTGCCAGCTCACCTCAAAGGACAGGGACGACAGATACGCAGTATTTT
TRBJ2-2	.	.	TRBV28	CASQEEDTGELFF	TGTGCCAGCCAGGAGGAGGACACCGGGGAGCTGTTTTTT
TRBJ2-2	TRBD2	few	TRBV4-1	CASSREFRTSGTGELFF	TGCGCCAGCAGCCGCGAGTTTAGGACTAGCGGGACCGGGGAGCTGTTTTTT
TRBJ2-1	.	few	TRBV7-2	CASSLGVGVRYNEQFF	TGTGCCAGCAGCCTAGGGGTGGGGGTTCGTTACAATGAGCAGTTCTTC
TRBJ1-1	TRBD1	.	TRBV20-1	CSAREWDRGRLNTEAFF	TGCAGTGCTAGAGAGTGGGACAGGGGGCGATTGAACACTGAAGCTTTCTTT
TRBJ2-3	TRBD1	once	TRBV7-7	CASSPTGAGTQYF	TGTGCTAGCAGCCCAACAGGGGCAGGTACGCAGTATTTT
TRBJ2-1	.	.	TRBV24-1	CATSDRTDEQFF	TGTGCCACCAGTGATCGGACAGATGAGCAGTTCTTC
TRBJ2-7	.	.	TRBV6-2/TRBV6-3	CASSYSIARAYEQYF	TGTGCCAGCAGTTACTCCATCGCCCGCGCCTACGAGCAGTACTTC
TRBJ2-2	.	.	TRBV7-2	CASSLAGYTGELFF	TGTGCCAGCAGCTTGGCAGGGTACACCGGGGAGCTGTTTTTT
TRBJ1-2	.	.	TRBV4-3	CASSQDGLGDGYTF	TGCGCCAGCAGCCAAGATGGGCTGGGTGATGGCTACACCTTC
TRBJ2-3	TRBD2	few	TRBV4-1	CASSQGASGGADTQYF	TGCGCCAGCAGCCAAGGGGCTAGCGGGGGTGCAGATACGCAGTATTTT
TRBJ2-1	TRBD1	.	TRBV6-2/TRBV6-3	CAAAGTASNEQFF	TGTGCCGCAGCCGGGACAGCGAGCAATGAGCAGTTCTTC
TRBJ2-5	TRBD2	.	TRBV13	CASKTSGQETQYF	TGTGCCAGCAAGACTAGCGGGCAAGAGACCCAGTACTTC
TRBJ1-2	.	.	TRBV9	CASSVGQGYGYTF	TGTGCCAGCAGCGTAGGTCAGGGTTATGGCTACACCTTC
TRBJ1-1	.	.	TRBV4-3	CASTQVYRENTEAFF	TGCGCCAGCACCCAAGTCTATAGAGAGAACACTGAAGCTTTCTTT
TRBJ2-3	.	few	TRBV15	CATSRDRSGVTGADTQYF	TGTGCCACCAGCAGAGATCGGTCAGGCGTGACCGGCGCAGATACGCAGTATTTT
TRBJ1-3	.	.	TRBV7-9	CASSRDSRSGNTIYF	TGTGCCAGCAGCCGGGACTCACGCTCTGGAAACACCATATATTTT
TRBJ2-4	TRBD1	.	TRBV6-2/TRBV6-3	CASRAPGQGTPRDF	TGTGCCAGCAGAGCACCGGGACAGGGGACCCCCCGGGACTTC
TRBJ1-2	.	few	TRBV6-2/TRBV6-3	CASSSPASFIGYTF	TGTGCCAGCAGTTCACCAGCCTCCTTTATAGGCTACACCTTC
TRBJ2-7	TRBD1	few	TRBV7-6	CASSSDRGRASYEQYF	TGTGCCAGCAGTTCCGACAGGGGAAGGGCCTCCTACGAGCAGTACTTC
TRBJ2-5	TRBD1	many	TRBV15	CATSRDPGQQETQYF	TGTGCCACCAGCAGAGACCCGGGACAGCAAGAGACCCAGTACTTC
TRBJ2-3	TRBD2	few	TRBV6-5	CASSSSLAGPDTQYF	TGTGCCAGCAGTTCTAGCCTAGCGGGGCCCGATACGCAGTATTTT
TRBJ2-5	TRBD2	.	TRBV20-1	CSAYSGGETQYF	TGCAGTGCTTATAGCGGGGGTGAGACCCAGTACTTC
TRBJ1-1	.	few	TRBV5-6	CASSLWQGAEAFF	TGTGCCAGCAGCTTGTGGCAGGGCGCTGAAGCTTTCTTT
TRBJ2-5	.	few	TRBV24-1	CATLPAVKETQYF	TGTGCCACCCTACCGGCGGTGAAAGAGACCCAGTACTTC
TRBJ1-2	TRBD1	.	TRBV12-3/TRBV12-4	CASSWDRSYGYTF	TGTGCCAGCAGTTGGGACAGGAGTTATGGCTACACCTTC
TRBJ2-7	.	few	TRBV9	CASSPRRGHDEQYF	TGTGCCAGCAGTCCTCGGCGCGGCCACGACGAGCAGTACTTC